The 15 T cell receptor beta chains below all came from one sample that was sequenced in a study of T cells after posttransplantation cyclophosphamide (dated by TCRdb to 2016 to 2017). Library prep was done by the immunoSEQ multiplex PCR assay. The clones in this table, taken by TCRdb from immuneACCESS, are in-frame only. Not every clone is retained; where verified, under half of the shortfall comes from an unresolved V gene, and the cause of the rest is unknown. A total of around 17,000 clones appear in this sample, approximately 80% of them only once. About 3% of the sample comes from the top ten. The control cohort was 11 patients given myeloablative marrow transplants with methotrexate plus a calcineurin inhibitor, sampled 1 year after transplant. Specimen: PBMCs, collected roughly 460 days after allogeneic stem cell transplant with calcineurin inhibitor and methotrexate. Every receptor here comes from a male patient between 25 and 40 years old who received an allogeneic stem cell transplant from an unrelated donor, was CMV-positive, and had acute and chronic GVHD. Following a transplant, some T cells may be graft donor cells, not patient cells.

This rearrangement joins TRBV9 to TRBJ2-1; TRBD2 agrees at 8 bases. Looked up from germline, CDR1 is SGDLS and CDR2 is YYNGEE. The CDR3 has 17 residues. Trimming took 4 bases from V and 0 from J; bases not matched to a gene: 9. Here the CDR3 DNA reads TGTGCCAGCAGCTCAAGGGGGAGCGGGAGCTCCTACAATGAGCAGTTCTTC. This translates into CASSSRGSGSSYNEQFF.

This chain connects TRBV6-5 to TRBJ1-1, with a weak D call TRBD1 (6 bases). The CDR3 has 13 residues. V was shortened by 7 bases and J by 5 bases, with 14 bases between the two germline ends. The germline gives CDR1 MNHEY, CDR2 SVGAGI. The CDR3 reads CASTPGQGTEAFF. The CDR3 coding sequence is TGTGCCAGCACCCCAGGTCAGGGGACTGAAGCTTTCTTT.

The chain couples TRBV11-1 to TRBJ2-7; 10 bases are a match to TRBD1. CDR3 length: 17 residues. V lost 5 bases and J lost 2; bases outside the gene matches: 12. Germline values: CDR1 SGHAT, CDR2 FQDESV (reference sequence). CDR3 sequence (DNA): TGTGCCAGCAGCATCAACTCCCCTGGACAGGGGGCCTACGAGCAGTACTTC. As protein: CASSINSPGQGAYEQYF.

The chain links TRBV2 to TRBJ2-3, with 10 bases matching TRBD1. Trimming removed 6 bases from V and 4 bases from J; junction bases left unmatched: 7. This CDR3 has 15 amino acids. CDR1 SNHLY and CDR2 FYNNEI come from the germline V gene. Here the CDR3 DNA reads TGTGCCAGCAGGGGGGGACAGGGGAAAGCAGATACGCAGTATTTT. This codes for CASRGGQGKADTQYF. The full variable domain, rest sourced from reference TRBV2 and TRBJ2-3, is EPEVTQTPSHQVTQMGQEVILRCVPISNHLYFYWYRQILGQKVEFLVSFYNNEISEKSEIFDDQFSVERPDGSNFTLKIRSTKLEDSAMYFCASRGGQGKADTQYFGPGTRLTVL.

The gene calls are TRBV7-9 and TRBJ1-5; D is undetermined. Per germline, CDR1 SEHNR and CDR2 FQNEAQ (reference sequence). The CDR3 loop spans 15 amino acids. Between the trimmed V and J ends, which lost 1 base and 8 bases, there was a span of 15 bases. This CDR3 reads CASSLVGGPAEPQHF. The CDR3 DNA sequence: TGTGCCAGCAGCTTAGTCGGCGGGCCCGCAGAGCCCCAGCATTTT.

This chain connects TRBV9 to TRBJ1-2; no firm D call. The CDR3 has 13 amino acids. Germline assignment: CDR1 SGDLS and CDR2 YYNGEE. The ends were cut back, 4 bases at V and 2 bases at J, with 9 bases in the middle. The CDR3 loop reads CASSLRENYGYTF. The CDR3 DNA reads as TGTGCCAGCAGCTTGAGGGAGAACTATGGCTACACCTTC.

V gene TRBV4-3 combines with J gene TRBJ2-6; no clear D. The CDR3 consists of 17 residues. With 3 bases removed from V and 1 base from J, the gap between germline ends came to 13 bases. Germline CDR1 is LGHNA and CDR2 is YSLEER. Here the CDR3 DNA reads TGCGCCAGCAGCCACCTCCTGAGGTCGTCTGGGGCCAACGTCCTGACTTTC. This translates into CASSHLLRSSGANVLTF.

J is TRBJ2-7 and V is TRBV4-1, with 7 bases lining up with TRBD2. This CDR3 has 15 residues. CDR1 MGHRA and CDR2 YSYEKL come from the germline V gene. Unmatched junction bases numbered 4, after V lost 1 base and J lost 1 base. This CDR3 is CASSQVDSGSYEQYF. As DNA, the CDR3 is TGCGCCAGCAGCCAAGTTGATAGCGGGTCCTACGAGCAGTACTTC.

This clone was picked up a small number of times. DNA for the CDR3: TGTGCCAGCAGCTTGGAAGGACAGGGGGCCTTTGGCTACACCTTC. Translation gives CASSLEGQGAFGYTF. The chain recombines TRBV5-5 with TRBJ1-2, with 11 bases that match TRBD1. Germline trimming cut 0 bases from V and 7 bases from J; bases unmatched to any gene: 5. Germline CDR1 SGHKS, CDR2 YYEKEE (reference sequence). The CDR3 has 15 residues. Full variable domain (rest looked up from reference TRBV5-5 and TRBJ1-2): DAGVTQSPTHLIKTRGQQVTLRCSPISGHKSVSWYQQVLGQGPQFIFQYYEKEERGRGNFPDRFSARQFPNYSSELNVNALLLGDSALYLCASSLEGQGAFGYTFGSGTRLTVV.

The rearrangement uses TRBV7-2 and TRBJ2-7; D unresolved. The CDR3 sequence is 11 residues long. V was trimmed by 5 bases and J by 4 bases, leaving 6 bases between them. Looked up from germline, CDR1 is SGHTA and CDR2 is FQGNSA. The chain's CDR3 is CASSRTYEQYF. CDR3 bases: TGTGCCAGCAGCAGAACTTACGAGCAGTACTTC.

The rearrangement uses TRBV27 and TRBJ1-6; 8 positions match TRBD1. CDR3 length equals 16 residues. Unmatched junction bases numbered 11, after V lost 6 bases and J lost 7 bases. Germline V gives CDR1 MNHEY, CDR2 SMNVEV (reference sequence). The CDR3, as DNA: TGTGCCAGCAGGCTTTTCGAGGGACAGGACAATTCACCCCTCCACTTT. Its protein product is CASRLFEGQDNSPLHF.

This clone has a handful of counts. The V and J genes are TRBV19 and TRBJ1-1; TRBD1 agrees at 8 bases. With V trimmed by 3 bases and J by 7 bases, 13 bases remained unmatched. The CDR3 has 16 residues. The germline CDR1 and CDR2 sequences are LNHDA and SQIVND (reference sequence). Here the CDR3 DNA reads TGTGCCAGTAGTATTTGGGAATCCGGGACAGGCAGTGAAGCTTTCTTT. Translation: CASSIWESGTGSEAFF. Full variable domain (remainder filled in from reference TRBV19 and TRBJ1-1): DGGITQSPKYLFRKEGQNVTLSCEQNLNHDAMYWYRQDPGQGLRLIYYSQIVNDFQKGDIAEGYSVSREKKESFPLTVTSAQKNPTAFYLCASSIWESGTGSEAFFGQGTRLTVV.

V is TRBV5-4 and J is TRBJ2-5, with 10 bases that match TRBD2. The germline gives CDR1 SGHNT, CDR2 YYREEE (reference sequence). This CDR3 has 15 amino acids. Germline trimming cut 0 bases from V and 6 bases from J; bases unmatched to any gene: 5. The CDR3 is CASSLESSGGQTQYF. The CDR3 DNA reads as TGTGCCAGCAGCTTGGAGTCTAGCGGGGGACAGACCCAGTACTTC.

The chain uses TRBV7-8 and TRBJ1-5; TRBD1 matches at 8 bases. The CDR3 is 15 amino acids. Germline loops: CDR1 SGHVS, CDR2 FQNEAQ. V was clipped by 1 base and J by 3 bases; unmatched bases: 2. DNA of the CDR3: TGTGCCAGCAGCTTAGGGGACAGGTTCAATCAGCCCCAGCATTTT. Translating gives CASSLGDRFNQPQHF. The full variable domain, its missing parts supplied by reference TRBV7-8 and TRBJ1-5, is GAGVSQSPRYKVAKRGQDVALRCDPISGHVSLFWYQQALGQGPEFLTYFQNEAQLDKSGLPSDRFFAERPEGSVSTLKIQRTQQEDSAVYLCASSLGDRFNQPQHFGDGTRLSIL.

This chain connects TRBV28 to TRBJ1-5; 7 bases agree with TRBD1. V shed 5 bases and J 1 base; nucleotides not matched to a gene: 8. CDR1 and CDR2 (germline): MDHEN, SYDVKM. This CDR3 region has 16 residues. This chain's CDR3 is CASSPTHRGSNQPQHF. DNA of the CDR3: TGTGCCAGCAGTCCTACCCACAGGGGAAGCAATCAGCCCCAGCATTTT.